This T cell receptor beta chain was observed in a study of cytomegalovirus exposure and HLA in healthy donors. Vbeta (60) and Jbeta (13) primers were used in the PCR. TCRdb's table, derived via immunoSEQ multiplex PCR, lists solely in-frame clones and lacks some. The data hold some 170,000 clones, with around 80% observed a single time. CDR1 and CDR2 from the germline V gene are SGHRS and YFSETQ. The CDR3 length is 16 residues. J gave up 4 bases and V 0 bases, and 1 base lay outside the gene matches. The specimen was PBMCs. The chain employs TRBV5-1 and TRBJ2-2; TRBD2 matches at 12 bases. This clonotype was obtained from a man in his forties in good health and CMV-seronegative. CDR3: CASSLELAGGTGELFF. The CDR3 nucleotides are TGCGCCAGCAGCTTGGAACTAGCGGGAGGCACCGGGGAGCTGTTTTTT.